The 7 T cell receptor beta chains below come from one sample, sequenced in a study of metastatic and nonmetastatic thyroid tumors. Patients had received no treatment of any kind before thyroid surgery. TCRdb reanalyzed the PCR reads via MiXCR. The sample has 17,000 or so clones; roughly a quarter are singletons. Sequenced: tumor tissue. The receptors were sampled from a female donor with papillary thyroid cancer or a benign thyroid nodule (not recorded which). Some clones in this sample may be carry-over from other donors' samples.

This clone was found many times. The chain is built from TRBV5-1 and TRBJ2-1; D might be TRBD1 (5 bases). This CDR3 is built from 14 residues. The ends were cut back, 5 bases at V and 6 bases at J, with 15 bases in the middle. CDR1 SGHRS and CDR2 YFSETQ come from the germline V gene. The CDR3 nucleotides are TGCGCCAGCAGTTCGGCCCGCAGGGCCAATGAGCAGTTCTTC. It encodes CASSSARRANEQFF.

In this sample, this clone turned up many times. The rearrangement links TRBV14 to TRBJ1-1; D may be TRBD1 (6 bases). V gave up 2 bases and J gave up 2 bases, with 12 bases separating them. The CDR3 length is 15 residues. Germline V gene sequence: CDR1 SGHDN, CDR2 FVKESK. CDR3 amino acids: CASSQHPGGNTEAFF. The CDR3 nucleotides are TGTGCCAGCAGCCAACACCCGGGGGGCAACACTGAAGCTTTCTTT.

This clone turned up a few times. Relative to the germline gene, one junction end is altered; a read error may explain this. Different DNA sequences within this sample yield the same CDR3. V is TRBV7-2 and J is TRBJ2-7, with D unresolved. Per the germline V gene, CDR1 is SGHTA and CDR2 is FQGNSA. The CDR3 is 14 residues long. The CDR3 DNA reads TGTGCCAGCAGCTTAGGGGTTACCTCCTACGAGCAATACTTC. Its translation: CASSLGVTSYEQYF. Together with reference TRBV7-2 and TRBJ2-7, the CDR3 gives the full variable domain: GAGVSQSPSNKVTEKGKDVELRCDPISGHTALYWYRQSLGQGLEFLIYFQGNSAPDKSGLPSDRFSAERTGGSVSTLTIQRTQQEDSAVYLCASSLGVTSYEQYFGPGTRLTVT.

This clone counts as medium-sized. V is TRBV6-1 and J is TRBJ1-1, with a possible D match to TRBD1 (5 bases). This CDR3 spans 16 amino acids. Between the trimmed V and J ends, which lost 2 bases and 4 bases, there was a span of 17 bases. The V gene's germline CDR1 is MNHNS and CDR2 SASEGT. CDR3 region: CASSEPFGASGTEAFF. For the CDR3, the DNA is TGTGCCAGCAGTGAACCGTTCGGGGCGAGCGGCACTGAAGCTTTCTTT.

The rearrangement uses TRBV3-1 and TRBJ1-6, with 10 bases matching TRBD1. CDR1 LGHDT and CDR2 YNNKEL come from the germline V gene (reference sequence). The length of the CDR3 is 16 residues. V lost 3 bases to trimming and J lost 7 bases; unmatched junction nucleotides: 6. The CDR3 spells CASSHGTGVRNSPLHF. The CDR3 DNA is TGTGCCAGCAGCCACGGGACAGGGGTCAGAAATTCACCCCTCCACTTT.

This clone is medium-sized. The chain has TRBV28 and TRBJ1-5, with 10 bases identical to TRBD1. The CDR3 sequence is 18 residues long. The ends lost 6 bases at V and 6 bases at J; junction bases unmatched: 17. CDR1 MDHEN and CDR2 SYDVKM come from the germline V gene. CDR3 in DNA: TGTGCCAGCAGCCGGGGGTGGGGGTCGACAGGGGGCCTTCAGCCCCAGCATTTT. It translates to CASSRGWGSTGGLQPQHF.

This clone was detected a few times. J is TRBJ2-1 and V is TRBV12-3 or TRBV12-4; 7 nucleotides line up with TRBD2. CDR3 size: 15 residues. The junction had 11 bases not matched to a gene; V was cut back by 6 bases and J by 6 bases. The CDR3: CASRGDYGVGNEQFF. In DNA form, the CDR3 reads TGTGCCAGCAGGGGGGACTACGGTGTGGGCAATGAGCAGTTCTTC.